The rows below give T cell receptor beta chains drawn from one sample of a study of blood T cell repertoires in COVID-19. The table came from immunoSEQ multiplex PCR; TCRdb's copy has only in-frame clones and leaves some out. Here the sample spans 15,000 to 20,000 clones, 65% to 85% being singletons. Sequenced material: peripheral blood. The source is a man aged 40-50 years with active or convalescent COVID-19. The CDR3 runs from the conserved cysteine through the conserved F or W. The D gene is left open where the match is weak. The size entry is marked missing in some rows and otherwise reads once, few, many or a size class.

d_call,j_call,v_call,clone_size,cdr3_aa,cdr3_nt
.,TRBJ1-2,TRBV6-6,.,CASSLVGSGYTF,TGTGCCAGCAGTCTTGTTGGGAGTGGCTACACCTTC
TRBD2,TRBJ2-1,TRBV6-5,few,CASSYEQRDHEQFF,TGTGCCAGCAGTTATGAACAGCGGGACCATGAGCAGTTCTTC
.,TRBJ1-5,TRBV4-2,.,CASSQGFVGQLGQPQHF,TGTGCCAGCAGCCAAGGCTTTGTGGGGCAGCTAGGTCAGCCCCAGCATTTT
.,TRBJ2-1,TRBV27,few,CASSLSDSFNEQFF,TGTGCCAGCAGTTTATCAGATAGTTTTAATGAGCAGTTCTTC
.,TRBJ1-2,TRBV7-2,.,CASSFLSGGDNGYTF,TGTGCCAGCAGCTTTTTAAGTGGGGGCGATAATGGCTACACCTTC
TRBD1,TRBJ2-7,TRBV4-3,.,CASSLRDSFVYEQYF,TGCGCCAGCAGCCTACGGGACAGTTTTGTCTACGAGCAGTACTTC
.,TRBJ1-1,TRBV10-3,.,CAITGGRSNTEAFF,TGTGCCATCACCGGCGGGAGGTCGAACACTGAAGCTTTCTTT
.,TRBJ2-7,TRBV6-6,once,CASRPGQSYEQYF,TGTGCCAGCAGGCCGGGACAATCGTACGAGCAGTACTTC
.,TRBJ2-7,TRBV9,.,CASSVTWGGALYEQYF,TGTGCCAGCAGCGTAACCTGGGGGGGGGCTCTCTACGAGCAGTACTTC
.,TRBJ2-5,TRBV27,few,CASSPWPVQETQYF,TGTGCCAGCAGTCCTTGGCCAGTCCAAGAGACCCAGTACTTC
.,TRBJ2-3,TRBV9,.,CASGGAAYDTQYF,TGTGCCAGCGGGGGGGCGGCCTATGATACGCAGTATTTT
.,TRBJ1-5,TRBV15,.,CATSRDTAGNDAPQHF,TGTGCCACCAGCAGAGATACTGCGGGTAATGATGCTCCCCAGCATTTT
.,TRBJ1-1,TRBV19,hyperexpanded,CASSIRGSAFAEAFF,TGTGCCAGTAGTATCAGGGGTTCTGCGTTCGCTGAAGCTTTCTTT
.,TRBJ1-3,TRBV4-1,.,CASSQDGEGPSGNTIYF,TGCGCCAGCAGCCAAGATGGGGAGGGGCCCTCTGGAAACACCATATATTTT
.,TRBJ1-2,TRBV4-2,.,CASSQTADYGYTF,TGTGCCAGCAGCCAAACCGCGGACTATGGCTACACCTTC
.,TRBJ1-2,TRBV18,.,CASSPEGFPYGYTF,TGTGCCAGCTCACCCGAGGGATTCCCCTATGGCTACACCTTC
TRBD1,TRBJ2-7,TRBV6-2/TRBV6-3,.,CASSYSTTGGGYEQYF,TGTGCCAGCAGTTACTCCACCACAGGGGGCGGGTACGAGCAGTACTTC
TRBD2,TRBJ2-2,TRBV4-1,.,CASSQGSGGRYTGELFF,TGCGCCAGCAGCCAAGGAAGCGGGGGTAGGTACACCGGGGAGCTGTTTTTT
.,TRBJ1-2,TRBV19,.,CASSIDPRGNYGYTF,TGTGCCAGTAGTATAGATCCACGGGGAAACTATGGCTACACCTTC
.,TRBJ2-2,TRBV24-1,.,CATSDYRNTGELFF,TGTGCCACCAGTGATTACAGAAACACCGGGGAGCTGTTTTTT
TRBD1,TRBJ1-2,TRBV7-9,.,CASSFPGQGIGYTF,TGTGCCAGCAGCTTTCCGGGACAGGGTATAGGCTACACCTTC
TRBD1,TRBJ1-5,TRBV6-2/TRBV6-3,.,CASSPRQGNQPQHF,TGTGCCAGCAGTCCCCGACAGGGGAATCAGCCCCAGCATTTT
TRBD2,TRBJ2-3,TRBV27,.,CAGSGGSTDTQYF,TGTGCCGGCTCGGGGGGTAGCACAGATACGCAGTATTTT
.,TRBJ1-5,TRBV6-5,.,CASSSGGNSQPQHF,TGTGCCAGCAGTTCGGGGGGCAATAGTCAGCCCCAGCATTTT
.,TRBJ2-4,TRBV7-3,.,CASSFEHGNIQYF,TGTGCCAGCAGCTTCGAACACGGGAACATTCAGTACTTC
.,TRBJ1-1,TRBV18,.,CASSPPGGRTEAFF,TGTGCCAGCTCACCACCAGGGGGAAGGACTGAAGCTTTCTTT
.,TRBJ2-1,TRBV7-8,.,CASSLVLGANEQFF,TGTGCCAGCAGCTTAGTGCTAGGGGCCAATGAGCAGTTCTTC